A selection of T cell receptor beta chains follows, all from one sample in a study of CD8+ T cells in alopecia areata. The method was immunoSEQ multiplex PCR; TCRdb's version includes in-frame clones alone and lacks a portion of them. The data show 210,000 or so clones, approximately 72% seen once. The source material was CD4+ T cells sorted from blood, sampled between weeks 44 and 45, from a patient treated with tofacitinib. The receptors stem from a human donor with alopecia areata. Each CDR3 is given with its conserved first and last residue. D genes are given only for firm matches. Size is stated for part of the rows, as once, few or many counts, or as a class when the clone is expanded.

CDR3 protein: CASSSPTGRVETQYF; CDR3 DNA: TGTGCCAGCAGCTCGCCGACAGGGAGGGTAGAGACCCAGTACTTC; V gene: TRBV7-6; J gene: TRBJ2-5; clone size: -; D gene: -
CDR3 protein: CASSVGQGITYEQYF; CDR3 DNA: TGTGCCAGCAGCGTAGGACAGGGCATAACCTACGAGCAGTACTTC; V gene: TRBV27; J gene: TRBJ2-7; clone size: -; D gene: TRBD1
CDR3 protein: CASSGRGSLTGELFF; CDR3 DNA: TGTGCCAGCAGCGGCCGGGGGTCCTTAACCGGGGAGCTGTTTTTT; V gene: TRBV9; J gene: TRBJ2-2; clone size: -; D gene: -
CDR3 protein: CAWDTGGPEAFF; CDR3 DNA: TGTGCCTGGGACACAGGGGGACCTGAAGCTTTCTTT; V gene: TRBV30; J gene: TRBJ1-1; clone size: once; D gene: TRBD1
CDR3 protein: CASSQEIRAIYEQYF; CDR3 DNA: TGCGCCAGCAGCCAAGAAATAAGGGCCATCTACGAGCAGTACTTC; V gene: TRBV4-3; J gene: TRBJ2-7; clone size: -; D gene: -
CDR3 protein: CASSYKAGGFYEQYF; CDR3 DNA: TGTGCCAGCAGTTACAAGGCGGGGGGATTTTACGAGCAGTACTTC; V gene: TRBV6-5; J gene: TRBJ2-7; clone size: -; D gene: TRBD2
CDR3 protein: CASSFFDRGREEEQYF; CDR3 DNA: TGTGCCAGCAGCTTCTTTGACAGGGGGCGCGAAGAGGAGCAGTACTTC; V gene: TRBV5-6; J gene: TRBJ2-7; clone size: -; D gene: TRBD1
CDR3 protein: CASSFGQGNSPLHF; CDR3 DNA: TGCGCCAGCAGCTTTGGACAGGGTAATTCACCCCTCCACTTT; V gene: TRBV5-1; J gene: TRBJ1-6; clone size: -; D gene: TRBD1
CDR3 protein: CASSLRPAAPHQGYTF; CDR3 DNA: TGTGCCAGCAGCTTACGGCCGGCTGCTCCACACCAGGGCTACACCTTC; V gene: TRBV7-9; J gene: TRBJ1-2; clone size: -; D gene: -
CDR3 protein: CAWSGQPNTEAFF; CDR3 DNA: TGTGCCTGGAGCGGACAGCCGAACACTGAAGCTTTCTTT; V gene: TRBV30; J gene: TRBJ1-1; clone size: -; D gene: -
CDR3 protein: CASSQAFQETQYF; CDR3 DNA: TGCGCCAGCAGCCAAGCCTTCCAAGAGACCCAGTACTTC; V gene: TRBV4-3; J gene: TRBJ2-5; clone size: few; D gene: -
CDR3 protein: CAWRGRLAQGAKSPLHF; CDR3 DNA: TGTGCCTGGAGAGGTCGTCTGGCTCAGGGGGCCAAGTCACCCCTCCACTTT; V gene: TRBV30; J gene: TRBJ1-6; clone size: -; D gene: TRBD1
CDR3 protein: CASSERTPTEAFF; CDR3 DNA: TGTGCCAGCAGTGAAAGGACACCCACTGAAGCTTTCTTT; V gene: TRBV6-1; J gene: TRBJ1-1; clone size: -; D gene: -
CDR3 protein: CAWSGLAYEQYF; CDR3 DNA: TGTGCCTGGAGTGGCCTAGCCTACGAGCAGTACTTC; V gene: TRBV30; J gene: TRBJ2-7; clone size: -; D gene: -
CDR3 protein: CASSQVGVGGDGYTF; CDR3 DNA: TGCGCCAGCAGCCAAGTGGGCGTAGGCGGCGATGGCTACACCTTC; V gene: TRBV4-3; J gene: TRBJ1-2; clone size: -; D gene: -
CDR3 protein: CSVVVWGAYEQYF; CDR3 DNA: TGCAGCGTTGTAGTTTGGGGCGCTTACGAGCAGTACTTC; V gene: TRBV29-1; J gene: TRBJ2-7; clone size: few; D gene: -
CDR3 protein: CAWSDTQENYGYTF; CDR3 DNA: TGTGCCTGGAGTGATACCCAGGAAAACTATGGCTACACCTTC; V gene: TRBV30; J gene: TRBJ1-2; clone size: -; D gene: -
CDR3 protein: CASSSGQYEDEQFF; CDR3 DNA: TGTGCCAGCAGCTCTGGACAGTACGAGGATGAGCAGTTCTTC; V gene: TRBV7-9; J gene: TRBJ2-1; clone size: -; D gene: -
CDR3 protein: CASSLSGDGETQYF; CDR3 DNA: TGTGCCAGCAGCTTAAGTGGGGATGGGGAGACCCAGTACTTC; V gene: TRBV13; J gene: TRBJ2-5; clone size: -; D gene: -
CDR3 protein: CASSAQGKHTEAFF; CDR3 DNA: TGCGCCAGCAGCGCACAGGGGAAGCACACTGAAGCTTTCTTT; V gene: TRBV5-1; J gene: TRBJ1-1; clone size: many; D gene: TRBD1
CDR3 protein: CARGAKAAQETQYF; CDR3 DNA: TGTGCCAGGGGGGCTAAGGCAGCCCAAGAGACCCAGTACTTC; V gene: TRBV2; J gene: TRBJ2-5; clone size: -; D gene: -
CDR3 protein: CASSRQPNNQPQHF; CDR3 DNA: TGTGCCAGCAGCCGACAGCCTAACAATCAGCCCCAGCATTTT; V gene: TRBV7-2; J gene: TRBJ1-5; clone size: few; D gene: -
CDR3 protein: CASSVWVQVRTNSGANVLTF; CDR3 DNA: TGTGCCAGCAGTGTCTGGGTGCAAGTCCGAACGAACTCTGGGGCCAACGTCCTGACTTTC; V gene: TRBV2; J gene: TRBJ2-6; clone size: -; D gene: -
CDR3 protein: CAWSVQAGGPGTDTQYF; CDR3 DNA: TGTGCCTGGAGTGTACAAGCGGGGGGGCCGGGCACAGATACGCAGTATTTT; V gene: TRBV30; J gene: TRBJ2-3; clone size: -; D gene: TRBD2
CDR3 protein: CSVVPSGKNPNYGYTF; CDR3 DNA: TGCAGCGTTGTTCCGTCGGGGAAAAATCCTAACTATGGCTACACCTTC; V gene: TRBV29-1; J gene: TRBJ1-2; clone size: -; D gene: -
CDR3 protein: CASSESGWGSPLHF; CDR3 DNA: TGTGCCAGCAGTGAAAGTGGATGGGGTTCACCCCTCCACTTT; V gene: TRBV6-1; J gene: TRBJ1-6; clone size: -; D gene: -
CDR3 protein: CATSITGEGTEAFF; CDR3 DNA: TGTGCCACCAGCATCACAGGGGAGGGCACTGAAGCTTTCTTT; V gene: TRBV15; J gene: TRBJ1-1; clone size: -; D gene: TRBD1
CDR3 protein: CSVIGRGGGGYTF; CDR3 DNA: TGCAGCGTCATTGGTAGAGGTGGAGGAGGCTACACCTTC; V gene: TRBV29-1; J gene: TRBJ1-2; clone size: few; D gene: -
CDR3 protein: CASNGVDTEAFF; CDR3 DNA: TGTGCCAGCAACGGGGTGGACACTGAAGCTTTCTTT; V gene: TRBV6-5; J gene: TRBJ1-1; clone size: -; D gene: -
CDR3 protein: CASSQVGTTGYTF; CDR3 DNA: TGTGCCAGCAGCCAAGTAGGGACCACTGGCTACACCTTC; V gene: TRBV14; J gene: TRBJ1-2; clone size: -; D gene: -
CDR3 protein: CASGLVNRLDTQYF; CDR3 DNA: TGTGCTAGTGGTTTGGTTAATCGCTTAGATACGCAGTATTTT; V gene: TRBV12-5; J gene: TRBJ2-3; clone size: few; D gene: -
CDR3 protein: CASSQQGDPNYGYTF; CDR3 DNA: TGCGCCAGCAGCCAGCAGGGGGATCCGAACTATGGCTACACCTTC; V gene: TRBV4-3; J gene: TRBJ1-2; clone size: -; D gene: TRBD1
CDR3 protein: CASSQEGSQNIQYF; CDR3 DNA: TGCGCCAGCAGCCAAGAGGGGTCCCAAAACATTCAGTACTTC; V gene: TRBV4-3; J gene: TRBJ2-4; clone size: few; D gene: -
CDR3 protein: CASSIALAGGYNEQFF; CDR3 DNA: TGTGCCAGTAGTATAGCCCTAGCGGGGGGGTACAATGAGCAGTTCTTC; V gene: TRBV19; J gene: TRBJ2-1; clone size: -; D gene: TRBD2
CDR3 protein: CASSPAGTTGELFF; CDR3 DNA: TGTGCCAGCTCACCAGCAGGGACGACCGGGGAGCTGTTTTTT; V gene: TRBV18; J gene: TRBJ2-2; clone size: -; D gene: -
CDR3 protein: CASRHGGTGYSPLHF; CDR3 DNA: TGTGCCAGCAGACACGGAGGGACAGGGTATTCACCCCTCCACTTT; V gene: TRBV6-1; J gene: TRBJ1-6; clone size: few; D gene: TRBD1
CDR3 protein: CSVRRVLGDTQYF; CDR3 DNA: TGCAGCGTTCGGAGGGTCCTCGGAGATACGCAGTATTTT; V gene: TRBV29-1; J gene: TRBJ2-3; clone size: -; D gene: -
CDR3 protein: CSVRRGSDTEAFF; CDR3 DNA: TGCAGCGTTCGCAGGGGGTCGGACACTGAAGCTTTCTTT; V gene: TRBV29-1; J gene: TRBJ1-1; clone size: -; D gene: TRBD1
CDR3 protein: CASSLTRGYTF; CDR3 DNA: TGTGCCAGCAGCTTGACCAGGGGCTACACCTTC; V gene: TRBV5-6; J gene: TRBJ1-2; clone size: -; D gene: -
CDR3 protein: CSAEGSSTDTQYF; CDR3 DNA: TGCAGCGCCGAGGGATCTAGCACAGATACGCAGTATTTT; V gene: TRBV29-1; J gene: TRBJ2-3; clone size: -; D gene: -
CDR3 protein: CASSRDARDVTDTQYF; CDR3 DNA: TGCGCCAGCAGCCGAGATGCCCGGGACGTCACAGATACGCAGTATTTT; V gene: TRBV4-3; J gene: TRBJ2-3; clone size: -; D gene: -